The T cell receptor (beta chain) under discussion was sequenced for a study of immune heterogeneity within non-small cell lung tumors. The wider study: Of the tumors, 4 were squamous cell, some ten non-squamous, and 1 not otherwise specified.

In this sample, this clonotype is large. V was clipped by 6 bases and J by 6 bases; unmatched bases: 4. Germline lookup yields CDR1 SGHAT and CDR2 FQNNGV. The CDR3 has 12 amino acids. Bulk tumor genomic DNA served as template, at roughly 600 ng per sample. Surgical sampling yielded several biopsies per primary tumor (spaced far apart). Patients went through curative surgery, and their non-small cell lung cancer was untreated and newly diagnosed. With 32 V and 13 J primers, multiplex PCR amplified the TCR beta CDR3. Each CDR3 protein gets one entry after TCRdb re-called the multiplex PCR reads with MiXCR. The repertoire includes a few thousand distinct CDR3 sequences, roughly 14% of them detected once, and 22% sits in the top ten.

Material: lung tumor tissue. The receptor was derived from a female donor with non-small cell lung cancer. The V and J genes are TRBV11-2 and TRBJ1-1; TRBD1 matches 7 bases. The CDR3, as DNA: TGTGCCAGCAGTAGGGACAGTGCTGAAGCTTTCTTT. Translation gives CASSRDSAEAFF.